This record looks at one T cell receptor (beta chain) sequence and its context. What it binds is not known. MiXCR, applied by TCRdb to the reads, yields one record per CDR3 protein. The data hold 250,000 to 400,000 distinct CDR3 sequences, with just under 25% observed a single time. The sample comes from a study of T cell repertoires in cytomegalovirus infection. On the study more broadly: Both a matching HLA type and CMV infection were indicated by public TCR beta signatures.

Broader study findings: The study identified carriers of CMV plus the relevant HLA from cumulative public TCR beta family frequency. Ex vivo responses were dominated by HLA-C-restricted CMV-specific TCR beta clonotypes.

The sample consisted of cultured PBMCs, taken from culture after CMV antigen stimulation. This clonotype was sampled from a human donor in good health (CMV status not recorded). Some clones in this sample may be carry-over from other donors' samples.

CDR3 coding DNA: TGTGCCAGCAGCTTGCACAGCCTTTCCGTCAACTATGGCTACACCTTC. The encoded protein is CASSLHSLSVNYGYTF. The J gene is TRBJ1-2, the V gene TRBV5-6, with no clear D. Trimming took off 1 base at V and 2 bases at J, with 15 bases between the two ends. Germline V gives CDR1 SGHDT, CDR2 YYEEEE. The CDR3 length is 16 residues.